This entry lists 21 T cell receptor beta chains sequenced from one sample in a study of T cells in Graves' hyperthyroidism and ophthalmopathy. The CDR3 regions of TCR beta were amplified from RNA transcripts. First-round RT-PCR of the TCR CDR3 relied on the HTBI primer set. Via MiXCR, TCRdb re-called the multiplex PCR reads, giving one row per CDR3 protein. The profile shows 550,000 to 800,000 distinct CDR3 sequences, roughly 17% of them singletons. Sequences were obtained from blood. These receptors were collected from a man between 45 and 60 years old with Graves' hyperthyroidism.

The table lists this clonotype with a few counts. This rearrangement joins TRBV19 to TRBJ2-1, with D perhaps being TRBD1 or TRBD2 (5 bases each). The CDR3 has 14 residues. Germline loops: CDR1 LNHDA, CDR2 SQIVND (reference sequence). Trimming cost V 3 bases and J 6 bases, with 12 bases left between them. The CDR3, as DNA: TGTGCCAGTAGTATGGGGGAGCGAGGCAATGAGCAGTTCTTC. It specifies CASSMGERGNEQFF.

The V and J genes are TRBV30 and TRBJ1-5; unclear D gene. Trimming pared 1 base from V and 3 bases from J, leaving 10 bases between. The CDR3 has 14 residues. CDR1 GTSNPN and CDR2 SVGIG come from the germline V gene (reference sequence). CDR3 sequence (DNA): TGTGCCTGGAGTGGAGGGAATACCAATCAGCCCCAGCATTTT. Its protein is CAWSGGNTNQPQHF.

V and J are TRBV9 and TRBJ2-2; 10 bases fit TRBD1. Germline CDR1 reads SGDLS; CDR2 reads YYNGEE. V was clipped by 4 bases and J by 5 bases; unmatched bases: 8. The CDR3 runs to 16 residues. DNA of the CDR3: TGTGCCAGCAGCCCAAGACAGGGGGCTAGGACCGGGGAGCTGTTTTTT. Translated: CASSPRQGARTGELFF.

This clonotype was found many times. V and J are TRBV28 and TRBJ1-2; D is ambiguous. CDR3 length: 13 amino acids. With 5 bases removed from V and 6 bases from J, the gap between germline ends came to 13 bases. The germline gives CDR1 MDHEN, CDR2 SYDVKM. The CDR3 region is CASSERRADGYTF. As DNA, the CDR3 is TGTGCCAGCAGTGAAAGGAGGGCGGATGGCTACACCTTC.

This clonotype was seen at least ten times. V usage is TRBV6-1 and J usage is TRBJ2-3, with D uncertain. The V end lost 7 bases, the J end lost 1 base, and 18 bases lay between the germline ends. The CDR3 is made up of 16 amino acids. Germline CDR1 MNHNS, CDR2 SASEGT. CDR3 in DNA: TGTGCCAGCAAAGGCGAAGGTTCTATCGGCACAGATACGCAGTATTTT. Translating gives CASKGEGSIGTDTQYF.

This clonotype showed up many times. The J gene is TRBJ2-3, the V gene TRBV7-2, with a tentative D call TRBD1 (5 bases). The CDR3 has 14 amino acids. CDR1 is SGHTA and CDR2 is FQGNSA in the germline V gene. Trimming left V 1 base short and J 4 bases short, with 9 bases between. CDR3 residues: CASSLDQGADTQYF. CDR3 nucleotide sequence: TGTGCCAGCAGCTTAGATCAAGGGGCAGATACGCAGTATTTT.

This clonotype turned up a few times. The chain couples TRBV28 to TRBJ2-1; TRBD2 matches 8 bases. J lost 8 bases, V lost 2 bases, and 14 bases had no gene match. There are 17 residues in the CDR3. In germline, CDR1 is MDHEN, CDR2 SYDVKM. The CDR3 DNA is TGTGCCAGCAGTTTAGCTATTAGGACTAGCAAAATAGATGAGCAGTTCTTC. Translated: CASSLAIRTSKIDEQFF.

A few counts support this clonotype. This sequence joins TRBV2 and TRBJ2-2; tentative D call: TRBD2 (5 bases). Germline V lookup: CDR1 SNHLY, CDR2 FYNNEI. V was cut by 8 bases and J by 6 bases, with 19 bases left in between. The CDR3 runs to 15 residues. CDR3 sequence (DNA): TGTGCCAGCCCCCCCCCCGGGGTACTATCCGGGGAGCTGTTTTTT. Its protein is CASPPPGVLSGELFF.

This clonotype was found many times. The V call is TRBV27, the J call TRBJ2-7; 8 positions match TRBD2. Unmatched junction bases numbered 13, after V lost 6 bases and J lost 6 bases. The CDR3 has 15 amino acids. Germline V gives CDR1 MNHEY, CDR2 SMNVEV (reference sequence). This CDR3 is CASRGLRAGGGEQYF. CDR3 nucleotides: TGTGCCAGCAGGGGGTTGCGGGCGGGAGGCGGCGAGCAGTACTTC.

There are many counts of this clonotype. CDR3 sequence: CASSSTRGIPYEQYF. The DNA of the CDR3 is TGTGCCAGCAGCTCGACGCGGGGGATTCCCTACGAGCAGTACTTC. The chain employs TRBV11-2 and TRBJ2-7, with TRBD2 identical over 7 bases. Germline trimming cut 4 bases from V and 2 bases from J; bases unmatched to any gene: 8. The CDR3 length is 15 residues. The germline gives CDR1 SGHAT, CDR2 FQNNGV. Drawing the rest from reference TRBV11-2 and TRBJ2-7, the complete variable domain is EAGVAQSPRYKIIEKRQSVAFWCNPISGHATLYWYQQILGQGPKLLIQFQNNGVVDDSQLPKDRFSAERLKGVDSTLKIQPAKLEDSAVYLCASSSTRGIPYEQYFGPGTRLTVT.

The rearrangement uses TRBV18 and TRBJ1-2, with D tentatively TRBD1 (5 bases). Looked up from germline, CDR1 is KGHSH and CDR2 is LQKENI. The V and J ends lost 3 bases and 1 base respectively, with 15 bases between them. CDR3 length: 16 amino acids. The CDR3 is CASSPDRDGLNYGYTF. In DNA, the CDR3 is TGTGCCAGCTCACCCGACCGGGACGGCCTTAACTATGGCTACACCTTC.

This clonotype was recorded a few times. J is TRBJ2-7 and V is TRBV7-9, with unresolved D. Trimming pared 7 bases from V and 2 bases from J, leaving 9 bases between. The CDR3 has 12 residues. Germline loops: CDR1 SEHNR, CDR2 FQNEAQ (reference sequence). CDR3 in amino acids: CASNLGAYEQYF. As DNA, the CDR3 is TGTGCCAGCAATCTTGGGGCCTACGAGCAGTACTTC.

This clonotype was recorded at least ten times. This chain uses TRBV10-3 with TRBJ2-7; 7 bases are shared with TRBD2. The CDR3 sequence is 16 residues long. The J segment lost 0 bases and the V segment lost 4 bases, leaving 9 bases of the junction unmatched. Germline V CDR1 and CDR2: ENHRY, SYGVKD. In DNA, the CDR3 is TGTGCCATCAGTGCGGTGTGGGAGGGACTCTCCTACGAGCAGTACTTC. Translating gives CAISAVWEGLSYEQYF.

In this sample, this clonotype turned up a few times. J is TRBJ2-3 and V is TRBV28; 8 bases are a match to TRBD2. The trim removed 10 bases at V and 2 bases at J, leaving 8 bases unmatched. The germline CDR1 and CDR2 sequences are MDHEN and SYDVKM. The CDR3 loop spans 14 amino acids. For the CDR3, the DNA is TGTGCCACCGAAAGAGCGGGGGCCACAGATACGCAGTATTTT. Residues: CATERAGATDTQYF.

On this clonotype: A much larger clone sits a single nucleotide away, making a read error possible. The J gene is TRBJ1-1, the V gene TRBV2; no firm D call. CDR1 and CDR2 from the germline V gene are SNHLY and FYNNEI. The CDR3 is 14 residues long. The chain's CDR3 is CASGDMGAGTEAFF. The CDR3 DNA reads TGTGCCAGCGGTGATATGGGAGCCGGCACTGAAGCTTTCTTT.

In this sample, this clonotype turned up many times. The chain carries TRBV7-9 and TRBJ2-3, with TRBD2 as a possible D gene (6 bases). Germline V gives CDR1 SEHNR, CDR2 FQNEAQ (reference sequence). V shed 4 bases and J shed 0 bases, with 11 bases lying between them. This CDR3 comprises 15 residues. The CDR3 coding sequence is TGTGCCAGCAGCTCGCGGGGCGTCAGCACAGATACGCAGTATTTT. Its translation is CASSSRGVSTDTQYF.

This clonotype came up many times. The chain uses TRBV7-8 and TRBJ2-7; 8 positions agree with TRBD2. The CDR3 has 14 residues. Trimming took 5 bases from V and 2 from J; bases not matched to a gene: 5. Looked up from germline, CDR1 is SGHVS and CDR2 is FQNEAQ. This chain's CDR3 is CASSGGRTTYEQYF. The CDR3 DNA follows: TGTGCCAGCAGCGGCGGGAGGACCACCTACGAGCAGTACTTC.

This clonotype showed up many times. The V call is TRBV4-1, the J call TRBJ2-5; no definite D call. The CDR3 covers 16 residues. Trimming cost V 3 bases and J 2 bases, with 16 bases left between them. Germline V gene lookup returns CDR1 MGHRA and CDR2 YSYEKL. The CDR3 here is CASSQAAGGAQETQYF. In DNA, the CDR3 is TGCGCCAGCAGCCAGGCAGCTGGCGGAGCTCAAGAGACCCAGTACTTC.

This clonotype showed up many times. The chain recombines TRBV20-1 with TRBJ2-5; the match to TRBD1 covers 10 bases. Trimming cost V 5 bases and J 0 bases; bases outside gene matches: 6. Germline CDR1 and CDR2: DFQATT and SNEGSKA (reference sequence). The CDR3 runs 15 residues. CDR3 loop: CSAVRDRGYQETQYF. CDR3 DNA: TGCAGTGCTGTCCGGGACAGGGGATACCAAGAGACCCAGTACTTC.

This clonotype was counted many times. The genes are TRBV10-3 and TRBJ2-1; 10 nucleotides align to TRBD1. The germline CDR1 and CDR2 sequences are ENHRY and SYGVKD. The V gene end was trimmed by 4 bases and the J gene end by 5 bases; junction bases not matched to a gene: 2. This CDR3 has 14 residues. As DNA, the CDR3 is TGTGCCATCAGTGGGACAGGGGGAAACAATGAGCAGTTCTTC. Encoded protein: CAISGTGGNNEQFF.

This clonotype was recorded at least ten times. The V gene is TRBV7-9, the J gene TRBJ1-1, with D unclear. CDR1 SEHNR and CDR2 FQNEAQ come from the germline V gene (reference sequence). The CDR3 extends over 14 amino acids. V was shortened by 1 base and J by 1 base, with 7 bases between the two germline ends. The DNA for the CDR3 is TGTGCCAGCAGCTTAGACACCCCGAACACTGAAGCTTTCTTT. Its translation is CASSLDTPNTEAFF.